The T cell receptor beta chain under discussion was sequenced for a study of cytomegalovirus exposure and HLA in healthy donors (dated by TCRdb to 2016 to 2017). For the study in its entirety: An earlier analysis of more than 550 of the donors reported 276 Gb of sequence data and 90 million to 120 million unique TCR beta sequences obtained from about 179 million T cells. Genome-wide SNP genotypes for about three fifths of the roughly 670 donors were used in a later genetic analysis, which treated that subset as a discovery cohort. About 5 DR-DQ haplotypes were handled as single units for association and clustering, since linkage in the cohort was strong. In a later analysis, previously published TCR beta repertoires from about 640 donors were re-analyzed and high-resolution HLA genotyping was added so that TCR occurrence patterns could be studied. The study profiled the T cell repertoires of hundreds of subjects by immunosequencing and related them to cytomegalovirus serostatus. Along with the roughly 610-subject first cohort, a separate validation cohort of around 110 different subjects was used. All discovery cohort repertoires had been generated on a single sequencing platform. The aim of the study was to test whether cataloging public T cell receptors could identify signatures of past pathogen exposure. Donor age, sex, ethnicity and CMV serostatus were collected together with the repertoire data. The study combined high-throughput TCR immunosequencing, statistical association of individual TCRs with disease status, and machine learning to predict cytomegalovirus infection status. Around 330 gigabases of sequencing data and around 85 million unique TCR sequences made up an early release that covered several hundred HLA-typed donors. Both class I and class II loci were covered by HLA typing, at four-digit resolution. An earlier analysis of around 640 of the donors used high-throughput TCR beta sequencing to judge whether each TCR beta V gene segment behaved as functional or pseudogenic. The number of donors typed differed by locus, with roughly 620-630 for A, B, C, DRB1 and DQB1, roughly 520 for DQA1, about 610 for DPA1, and some 440 for DPB1. Of the 350 to 450 genotyped donors, roughly 85% fell in the genetic ancestry cluster associated with self-reported Caucasian donors. Rather than drawing on any new phenotypic data, the later analysis identified candidate immune exposures from TCR beta sequences and the way those sequences occurred across donors. On average, around 240,000 unique TCR beta nucleotide sequences were sequenced per donor among 398 genotyped donors of the cohort, with about 17% of those sequences being non-productive.

As regards this clone: Its target antigen remains unknown. No much larger clonotype is one base removed from it; base qualities were not supplied.

To prepare the library, the immunoSEQ multiplex PCR assay was applied. The multiplex PCR relied on a mix of 60 forward primers for TCR Vbeta segments and 13 reverse primers for TCR Jbeta segments. The CDR3 region of rearranged TCR beta genes was amplified from genomic DNA by a multiplex PCR assay. On the Illumina HiSeq System, the amplified TCR beta libraries were sequenced as 87-base-pair reads. Under the source paper's analysis protocol: Across the 500 to 750 repertoires, a later analysis counted tens of millions of unique TCR beta chains, 9.5 million to 12 million of which were shared by at least two donors. Raw reads were error-corrected and collapsed into unique sequences with a nearest-neighbor algorithm that merged closely related sequences to remove PCR and sequencing errors. CDR3 sequences were aligned to IMGT reference sequences to assign V, D and J gene segments. For a sequence to be retained, at least a six-nucleotide match to both a V gene segment and a J gene segment was required. Rearrangements were called productive when the CDR3 lacked stop codons and stayed in frame with V and J; all others were non-productive. CDR3 was defined according to IMGT convention as the region running from the second conserved V-encoded cysteine to the conserved J-encoded phenylalanine. The earlier analysis of a few hundred of the donors excluded any sequence lacking an unambiguous match to a single V gene segment. In an earlier analysis of approximately 610 of the donors, V segments were called functional above 56.7% productive rearrangements and were called segregating when the between-donor standard deviation exceeded 5%. To diagnose cytomegalovirus status from the catalog of TCR beta chain sequences, a statistical classification framework was built. A later analysis assigned V and J genes by comparing TCR nucleotide sequences with IMGT/GENE-DB human TR gene sequences. Using the TCRdist pipeline, a later analysis assigned CDR3 sequences along with most-parsimonious VDJ recombination scenarios. In a later analysis, each TCR beta chain was defined by its CDR3 amino acid sequence together with its V-gene family, and reads lacking a unique V-gene family were excluded. As a way to deal with suspected cross-contamination and a sequencing artifact, a later analysis dropped approximately 590 nucleotide sequences that were highly shared and had low generation probability. In a later analysis, a clonal expansion index for each public chain was calculated from normalized within-repertoire ranks of inferred template counts. Generation probabilities in a later analysis came from a VDJ recombination model fitted to out-of-frame rearrangements, and those results were checked against IGoR. Hypergeometric tests were used in a later analysis to score TCR-TCR, TCR-HLA and TCR-CMV co-occurrence, with a repertoire-size bias correction applied to the TCR pairs. In a later analysis, false discovery rates were estimated by permuting HLA or CMV assignments 20 times. A later analysis grouped co-occurring TCRs with DBSCAN, adding TCRdist sequence similarity when clustering within HLA-allele-positive subsets. For co-occurrence clustering, repertoires with fewer than 30,000 or more than 120,000 public chains were excluded, along with 5 or 6 repertoires with anomalous nucleotide sharing. The table comes from immuneACCESS by way of TCRdb, which keeps in-frame sequences with V and J called. Part of the clones is missing from these tables; in studies checked, under half for an unresolved V gene and the rest for unknown reasons. For V, J and clone size, that table is used; D and trimming come from the DNA. For this sample the table gives roughly 160,000 clones, of which around three quarters were detected only once. The top ten clonotypes cover 1% of the sample.

The cohort comprised 550 to 700 healthy bone marrow donors. At the time of sampling, every cohort member was nominally healthy, though immune exposures that went unrecorded were likely present. The donor was CMV seropositive and belonged to the group of 250 to 300 seropositive cohort members. A peripheral blood sample was collected from each donor, and TCR beta sequencing was performed on peripheral blood mononuclear cells. The Qiagen DNeasy Blood Extraction Kit was used to extract genomic DNA from the blood cell samples. Sequences SEHNR (CDR1) and FQNEAQ (CDR2) are obtained from the germline V gene (reference sequence). Reading from cysteine to phenylalanine, the CDR3 counts 16 amino acids. Only the CDR3 portion is preserved as DNA: 48 bases, with reading frame beginning at the first base. The germline V and J ends show losses of 5 bases and 5 bases respectively, and no gene match explains 12 bases of the junction.

Summary of the overall study and its limitations: Because the 87-base-pair reads could not distinguish some IMGT-functional V segments, including TRBV6-2 and TRBV6-3, those segments were excluded. In a later genetic analysis, a missense DCLRE1C variant was associated with V-gene and J-gene trimming of TCR beta chains, and the association was replicated in an independent cohort. In an earlier analysis of 450 to 750 of the donors, most TCR beta V segments appeared in productive rearrangements about 87% or about 30% of the time, broadly matching IMGT annotations. Several of the top co-occurrence clusters appeared to be linked to parvovirus B19, influenza, CMV and Epstein-Barr virus, according to a later analysis. In a later analysis, the rate of TCR association differed among HLA loci, with DRB1 alleles having the most associated TCRs and HLA-C alleles having the fewest. Most TCR sequences were observed very rarely across donors, whereas some public TCRs were present in many individuals. A later analysis found that most CMV-associated TCR beta chains appeared HLA-restricted, with HLA associations seemingly driven largely by CMV exposure. A later genetic analysis reported fewer N-insertions in productive TCRs among donors in an Asian-associated ancestry cluster than the approximately 670-donor mean. In vitro tests confirmed that a few of the cytomegalovirus-associated TCR beta chains recognize cytomegalovirus antigens. A cluster of highly shared sequence variants was judged likely to be a technical artifact of the sequencing pipeline. A later analysis associated about 17,000 TCR beta sequences with specific HLA alleles at a false discovery rate of 0.05. In a later analysis, HLA-associated TCR beta chains showed more clonal expansion and lower generation probabilities than non-associated chains that were equally common. Immune exposure information for the cohort was limited to CMV serostatus. Linkage disequilibrium might explain the correlated functional status among segregating V segments, but an unknown experimental factor could not be excluded. Roughly uniform sequencing depth across donors was assumed in presence/absence analyses, although this assumption may not hold. The authors suggested that the approach could potentially be generalized to other disease states and immunological phenotypes. The study gave a list of around 170 TCR beta chains associated with cytomegalovirus. A further reported finding was that TCR beta sequences accurately predicted the HLA-A and HLA-B alleles for most subjects in the first cohort. In this cohort, only TCR beta chains were sequenced, and detectable features were limited by the absence of alpha or paired-chain data. Because HLA typing was missing for some donors at each locus, association tests included only the typed subset. In both the original and validation cohorts, the classifier was reported to diagnose cytomegalovirus status with high specificity and sensitivity. Assigning TCR associations to individual alleles was difficult when HLA alleles, especially DR and DQ, strongly co-occurred. Seventeen rarely observed V segments, including chromosome 9 orphons, were excluded from the earlier analysis of just under 600 of the donors because counts were too low.

Sequenced input: PBMCs. This TCR came from a woman aged 50 to 60 in good health and CMV-seropositive. Recombination linked TRBV7-9 to TRBJ2-7, and 10 junction bases match TRBD1. The CDR3 loop reads CASSPLQGQGWNEQYF. The nucleotide sequence reads TGTGCCAGCAGCCCCTTGCAGGGACAGGGGTGGAACGAGCAGTACTTC.